The T cell receptor (beta chain) under discussion was sequenced for a study of T cells in Graves' hyperthyroidism and ophthalmopathy. Findings and caveats of the study: Most clonotypes expanded in thyroid above 0.001 were likewise present in blood. Stable hyperthyroidism was told apart from ophthalmopathy by a model built on 13 V-J features.

In its sample, this clonotype was seen a few times. The antigen is not known. Regions amplified from RNA transcripts were the TCR beta CDR3 regions. A first-round RT-PCR of the TCR CDR3 used the HTBI primer set. MiXCR, run by TCRdb on the multiplex PCR reads, gives a single entry per CDR3 protein. The table lists 600,000 to 700,000 distinct CDR3 sequences, about 45% of them singletons. Any patient presenting with uncontrolled infection, other autoimmune disease, pregnancy or lactation was left out. Diagnoses rested on clinical symptoms, serum thyroxine and TRAb, thyroid ultrasound and orbital computed tomography. Sequencing was performed on peripheral blood or thyroid tissue (not recorded which). This clonotype was obtained from an adult man with Graves' disease, either hyperthyroidism or ophthalmopathy (not recorded which).

CDR3 region: CASSVEVTTAGGYTF. For the CDR3, the DNA is TGTGCCAGCAGCGTAGAGGTCACCACCGCGGGTGGCTACACCTTC. The rearrangement uses TRBV9 and TRBJ1-2; D unresolved. From germline, CDR1 is SGDLS and CDR2 YYNGEE. V was pared by 0 bases and J by 7 bases, with 16 bases between. The CDR3 sequence is 15 residues long.